This record covers a single T cell receptor beta chain. The source of the sample is a study of blood T cell repertoires in COVID-19. The wider study: Some COVID-19 samples were acute and others convalescent; all came from the United States, Italy and Spain.

Using immunoSEQ multiplex PCR, the repertoire was profiled, and TCRdb retains in-frame clones only, with some absent. Of 230,000 or so clones in the sample, roughly 84% are singletons; the top ten hold about 4.4%. This clonotype was sampled from a man in his fifties or sixties with active or convalescent COVID-19. The sample consisted of peripheral blood.

In DNA, the CDR3 is TGTGCCATCAGTGTTGGTGGTTCGACTCAAGAGACCCAGTACTTC. Protein product: CAISVGGSTQETQYF. This chain links TRBV10-3 with TRBJ2-5; no clear D. This CDR3 is 15 amino acids long. Germline values: CDR1 ENHRY, CDR2 SYGVKD. V was trimmed by 4 bases and J by 2 bases, leaving 14 bases between them.